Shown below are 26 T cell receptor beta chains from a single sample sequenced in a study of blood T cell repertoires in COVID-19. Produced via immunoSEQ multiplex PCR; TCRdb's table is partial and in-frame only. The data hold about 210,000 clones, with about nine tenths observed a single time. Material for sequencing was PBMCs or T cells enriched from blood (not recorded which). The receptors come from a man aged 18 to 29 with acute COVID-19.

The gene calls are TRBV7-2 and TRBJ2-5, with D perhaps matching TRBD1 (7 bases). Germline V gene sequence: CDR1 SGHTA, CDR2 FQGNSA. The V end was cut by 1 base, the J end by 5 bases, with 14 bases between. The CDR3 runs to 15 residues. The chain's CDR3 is CASSLGGRGEETQYF. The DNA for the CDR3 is TGTGCCAGCAGCTTAGGGGGCAGGGGGGAGGAGACCCAGTACTTC.

CDR3 sequence (DNA): TGTGCCAGCAGCTCACCTATCTACGAGCAGTACTTC. This gives the protein CASSSPIYEQYF. V is TRBV7-9 and J is TRBJ2-7, with D hard to call. The CDR3 runs 12 residues. V lost 4 bases and J lost 3, with 7 bases in between. From germline, CDR1 is SEHNR and CDR2 FQNEAQ (reference sequence).

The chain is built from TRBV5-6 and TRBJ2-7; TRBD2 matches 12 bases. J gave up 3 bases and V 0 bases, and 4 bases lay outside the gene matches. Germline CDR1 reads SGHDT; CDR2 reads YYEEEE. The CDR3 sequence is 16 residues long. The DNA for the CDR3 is TGTGCCAGCAGCTTGGTTATGACTAGCGGGAGCTACGAGCAGTACTTC. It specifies CASSLVMTSGSYEQYF.

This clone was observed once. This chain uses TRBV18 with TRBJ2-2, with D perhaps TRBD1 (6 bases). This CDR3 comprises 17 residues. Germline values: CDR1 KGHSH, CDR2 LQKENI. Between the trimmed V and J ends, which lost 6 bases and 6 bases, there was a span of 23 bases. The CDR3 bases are TGTGCCAGCTCCCCTATTTTCGGGACAACCGGGGCCGGGGAGCTGTTTTTT. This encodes CASSPIFGTTGAGELFF.

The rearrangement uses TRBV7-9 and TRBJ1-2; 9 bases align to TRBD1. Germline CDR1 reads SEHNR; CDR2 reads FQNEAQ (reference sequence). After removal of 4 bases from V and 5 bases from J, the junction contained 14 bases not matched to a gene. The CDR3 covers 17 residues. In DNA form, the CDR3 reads TGTGCCAGCAGCTCCGGGGACGACAGGGGGTTAAGATATGGCTACACCTTC. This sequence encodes CASSSGDDRGLRYGYTF.

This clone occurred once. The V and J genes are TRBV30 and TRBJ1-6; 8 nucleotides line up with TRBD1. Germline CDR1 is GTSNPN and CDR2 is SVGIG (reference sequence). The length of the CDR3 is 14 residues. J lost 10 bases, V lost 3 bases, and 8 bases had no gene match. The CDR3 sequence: CAWRDRQGRSPLHF. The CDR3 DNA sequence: TGTGCCTGGAGAGATAGACAGGGGAGATCACCCCTCCACTTT.

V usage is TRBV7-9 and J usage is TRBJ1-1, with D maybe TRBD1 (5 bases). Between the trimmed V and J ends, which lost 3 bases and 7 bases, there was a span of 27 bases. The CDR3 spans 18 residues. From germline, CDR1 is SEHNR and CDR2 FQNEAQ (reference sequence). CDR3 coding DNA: TGTGCCAGCAGCTTTACGGGTTCCGATCCGGGGGGACGGGGTGAAGCTTTCTTT. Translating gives CASSFTGSDPGGRGEAFF.

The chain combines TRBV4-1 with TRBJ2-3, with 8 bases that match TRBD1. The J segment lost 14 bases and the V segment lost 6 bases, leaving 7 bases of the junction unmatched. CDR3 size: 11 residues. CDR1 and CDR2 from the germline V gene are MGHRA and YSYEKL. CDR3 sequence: CASSGQGQPYF. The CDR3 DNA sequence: TGCGCCAGCAGTGGACAGGGTCAACCGTATTTT.

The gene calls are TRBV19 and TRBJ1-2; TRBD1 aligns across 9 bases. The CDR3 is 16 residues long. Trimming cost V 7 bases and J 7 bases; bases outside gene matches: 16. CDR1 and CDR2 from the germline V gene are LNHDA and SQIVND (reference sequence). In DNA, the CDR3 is TGTGCCAGTACCCCCGTGGGAAACAGGGGGCGGTTTGGCTACACCTTC. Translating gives CASTPVGNRGRFGYTF.

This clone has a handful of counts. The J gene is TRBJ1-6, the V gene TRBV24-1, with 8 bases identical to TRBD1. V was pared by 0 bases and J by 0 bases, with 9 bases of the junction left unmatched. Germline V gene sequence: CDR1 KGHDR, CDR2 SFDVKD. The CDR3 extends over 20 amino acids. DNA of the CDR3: TGTGCCACCAGTGATTTGCGGGGGGACAGGCTTAACTCCTATAATTCACCCCTCCACTTT. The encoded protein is CATSDLRGDRLNSYNSPLHF.

The CDR3 here is CASSHRGYEQYF. CDR3 sequence (DNA): TGCGCCAGCAGCCACCGAGGCTACGAGCAGTACTTC. The chain carries TRBV4-1 and TRBJ2-7, with D hard to call. This CDR3 region has 12 residues. V lost 3 bases and J lost 3, with 6 bases in between. CDR1 MGHRA and CDR2 YSYEKL come from the germline V gene.

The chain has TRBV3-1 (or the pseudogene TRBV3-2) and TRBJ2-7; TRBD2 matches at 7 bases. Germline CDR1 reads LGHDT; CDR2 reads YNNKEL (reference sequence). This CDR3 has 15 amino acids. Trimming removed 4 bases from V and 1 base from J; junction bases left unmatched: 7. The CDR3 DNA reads TGTGCCAGCAGCCCGCGCGGGAGCGTATCCTACGAGCAGTACTTC. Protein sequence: CASSPRGSVSYEQYF.

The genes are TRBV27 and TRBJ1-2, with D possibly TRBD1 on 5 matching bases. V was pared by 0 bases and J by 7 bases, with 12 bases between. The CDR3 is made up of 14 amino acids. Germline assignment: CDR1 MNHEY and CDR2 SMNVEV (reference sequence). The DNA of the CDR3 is TGTGCCAGCAGTTTATCGGTCAGGGTCTCTGGCTACACCTTC. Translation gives CASSLSVRVSGYTF.

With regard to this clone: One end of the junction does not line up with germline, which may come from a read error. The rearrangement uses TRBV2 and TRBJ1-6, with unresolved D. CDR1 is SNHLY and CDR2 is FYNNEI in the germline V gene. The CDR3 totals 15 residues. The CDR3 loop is CASNEGRFYNSPLHF. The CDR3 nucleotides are TGTGCCAGCAATGAAGGCAGGTTCTATAATTCACCCCTCCACTTT.

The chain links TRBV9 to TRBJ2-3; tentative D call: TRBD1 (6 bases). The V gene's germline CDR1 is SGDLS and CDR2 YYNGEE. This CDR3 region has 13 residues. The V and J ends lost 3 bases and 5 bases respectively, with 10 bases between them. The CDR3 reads CASSGRGGDTQYF. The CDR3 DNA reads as TGTGCCAGCAGCGGTCGAGGGGGAGATACGCAGTATTTT.

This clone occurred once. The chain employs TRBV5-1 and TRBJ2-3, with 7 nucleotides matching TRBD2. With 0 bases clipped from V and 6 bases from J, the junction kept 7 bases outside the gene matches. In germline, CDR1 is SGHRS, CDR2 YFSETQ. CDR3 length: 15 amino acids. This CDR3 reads CASSLGDYTMDTQYF. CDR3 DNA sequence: TGCGCCAGCAGCTTGGGGGACTACACCATGGATACGCAGTATTTT.

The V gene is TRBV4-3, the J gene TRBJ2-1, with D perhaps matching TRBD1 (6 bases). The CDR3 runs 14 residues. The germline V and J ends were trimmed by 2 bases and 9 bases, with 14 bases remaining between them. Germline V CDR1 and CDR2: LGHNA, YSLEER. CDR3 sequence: CASSQTGLLGEQFF. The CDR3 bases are TGCGCCAGCAGCCAAACAGGGCTTTTAGGTGAGCAGTTCTTC.

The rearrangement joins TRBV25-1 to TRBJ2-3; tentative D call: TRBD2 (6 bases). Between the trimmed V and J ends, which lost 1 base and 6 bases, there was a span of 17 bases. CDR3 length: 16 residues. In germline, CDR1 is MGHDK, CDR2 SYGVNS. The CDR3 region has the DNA TGTGCCAGCAGTGAATCGACAGACGGGAGTTACGATACGCAGTATTTT. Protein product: CASSESTDGSYDTQYF.

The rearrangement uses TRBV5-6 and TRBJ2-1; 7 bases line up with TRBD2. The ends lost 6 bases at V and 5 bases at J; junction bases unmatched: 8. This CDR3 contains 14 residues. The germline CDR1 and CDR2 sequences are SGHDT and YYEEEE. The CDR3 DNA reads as TGTGCCAGCACCCCTACCGGGGGGAACAATGAGCAGTTCTTC. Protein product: CASTPTGGNNEQFF.

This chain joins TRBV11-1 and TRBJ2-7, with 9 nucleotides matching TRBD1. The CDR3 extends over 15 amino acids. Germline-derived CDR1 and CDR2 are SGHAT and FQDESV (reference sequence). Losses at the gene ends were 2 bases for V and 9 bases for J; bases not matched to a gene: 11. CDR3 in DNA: TGTGCCAGCAGCTTACGGGGACAGGGCCCTCTAGGGCAGTACTTC. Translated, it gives CASSLRGQGPLGQYF.

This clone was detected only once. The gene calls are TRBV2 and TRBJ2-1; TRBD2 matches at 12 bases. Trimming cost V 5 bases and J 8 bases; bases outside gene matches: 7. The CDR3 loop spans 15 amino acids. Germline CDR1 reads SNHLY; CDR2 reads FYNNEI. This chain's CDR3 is CASSRGLAGRDEQFF. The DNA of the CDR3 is TGTGCCAGCAGTAGGGGACTAGCGGGTAGGGATGAGCAGTTCTTC.

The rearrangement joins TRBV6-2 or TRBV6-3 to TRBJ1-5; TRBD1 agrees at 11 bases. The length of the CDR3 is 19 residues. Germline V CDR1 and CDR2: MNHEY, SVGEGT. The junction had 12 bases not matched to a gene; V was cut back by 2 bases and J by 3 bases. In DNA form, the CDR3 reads TGTGCCAGCAGTTACCGCGGGACAGGGGGGTCCATATCCAATCAGCCCCAGCATTTT. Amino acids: CASSYRGTGGSISNQPQHF.

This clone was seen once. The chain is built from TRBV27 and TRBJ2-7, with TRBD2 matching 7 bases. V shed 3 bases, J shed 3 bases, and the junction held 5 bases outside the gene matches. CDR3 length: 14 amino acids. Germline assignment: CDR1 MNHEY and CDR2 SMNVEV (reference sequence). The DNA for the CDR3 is TGTGCCAGCAGTTTCGGGACTAAGTTCTACGAGCAGTACTTC. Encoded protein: CASSFGTKFYEQYF.

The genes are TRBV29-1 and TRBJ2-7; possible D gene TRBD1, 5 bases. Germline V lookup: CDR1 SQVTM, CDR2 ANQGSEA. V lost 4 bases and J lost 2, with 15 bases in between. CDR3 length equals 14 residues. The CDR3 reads CSVVDNSPTYEQYF. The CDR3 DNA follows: TGCAGCGTTGTGGACAACTCCCCCACCTACGAGCAGTACTTC.

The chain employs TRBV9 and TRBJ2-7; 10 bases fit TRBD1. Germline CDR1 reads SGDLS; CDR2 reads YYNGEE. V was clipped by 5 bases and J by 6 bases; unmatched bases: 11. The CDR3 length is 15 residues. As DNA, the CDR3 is TGTGCCAGCAGTTCCGGGACAGGGGAGATGCGCGAGCAGTACTTC. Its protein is CASSSGTGEMREQYF.

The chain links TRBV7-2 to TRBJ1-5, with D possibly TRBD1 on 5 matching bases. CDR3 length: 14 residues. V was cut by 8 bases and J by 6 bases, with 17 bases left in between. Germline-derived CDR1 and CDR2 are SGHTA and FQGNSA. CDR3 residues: CASGRGGYGQPQHF. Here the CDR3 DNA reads TGTGCCAGCGGGAGGGGAGGCTACGGTCAGCCCCAGCATTTT.